The present TCR beta chain was sequenced within a study of cytomegalovirus exposure and HLA in healthy donors. Whole-study results and caveats: Later analysis demonstrated an association between a missense DCLRE1C variant and TCR beta V- and J-gene trimming. Later work showed greater clonal expansion in HLA-associated TCR beta chains than in equally common others. In vitro experiments confirmed that a few CMV-associated chains were specific for CMV antigens.

This clone was found a few times. The antigen is unknown. PCR primers comprised 60 Vbeta and 13 Jbeta primers. Clones were sequenced by immunoSEQ multiplex PCR, and TCRdb holds only the in-frame ones, with some missing. The sample has roughly 200,000 clones; less than 90% are singletons. At collection, donors were nominally healthy, but unrecorded immune exposures were probable. V shed 8 bases and J 3 bases; nucleotides not matched to a gene: 12. CDR1 is MDHEN and CDR2 is SYDVKM in the germline V gene. The CDR3 has 15 residues. This chain uses TRBV28 with TRBJ1-1; TRBD1 agrees at 7 bases. This clonotype was obtained from a man aged 45-65 years in good health and CMV-seronegative. The specimen sequenced was PBMCs. The CDR3 is CASFDLGTDYTEAFF. The DNA of the CDR3 is TGTGCCAGCTTTGACCTTGGGACAGACTACACTGAAGCTTTCTTT.